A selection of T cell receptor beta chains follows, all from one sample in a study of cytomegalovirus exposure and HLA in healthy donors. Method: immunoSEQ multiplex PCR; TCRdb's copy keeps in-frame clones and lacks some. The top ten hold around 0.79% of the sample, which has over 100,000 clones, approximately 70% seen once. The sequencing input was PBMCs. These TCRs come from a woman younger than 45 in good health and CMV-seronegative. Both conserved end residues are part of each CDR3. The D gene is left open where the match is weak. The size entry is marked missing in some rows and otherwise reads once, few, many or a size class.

CASSTTWTSGLYNEQFF TGTGCCAGCAGCACTACTTGGACTAGCGGGCTATACAATGAGCAGTTCTTC TRBJ2-1 TRBV7-9 . TRBD2 17
CASTLLGGLVYEQYF TGTGCCAGCACCCTCCTAGGGGGATTGGTCTACGAGCAGTACTTC TRBJ2-7 TRBV6-1 . . 15
CASSQASAAARGPTEAFF TGCGCCAGCAGCCAGGCCTCAGCGGCCGCACGCGGTCCCACTGAAGCTTTCTTT TRBJ1-1 TRBV4-1 . . 18
CASSTARNTGELFF TGTGCCAGCAGTACAGCCCGGAACACCGGGGAGCTGTTTTTT TRBJ2-2 TRBV6-1 once . 14
CASGPTGLNSPLHF TGTGCCAGTGGACCGACAGGGTTAAATTCACCCCTCCACTTT TRBJ1-6 TRBV19 . TRBD1 14
CASSYTSGTSGIFGTDTQYF TGTGCCAGCAGTTATACCTCCGGGACTAGCGGGATCTTTGGCACAGATACGCAGTATTTT TRBJ2-3 TRBV2 . TRBD2 20
CASSLDNLGEKLFF TGTGCCAGTAGTTTGGACAATCTTGGTGAAAAACTGTTTTTT TRBJ1-4 TRBV19 . . 14
CASILSQGTHTEAFF TGTGCCAGTATTCTGTCGCAGGGGACCCACACTGAAGCTTTCTTT TRBJ1-1 TRBV7-9 . . 15
CASSLFSGGESYEQYF TGTGCCAGCAGCTTATTTTCTGGCGGGGAATCCTACGAGCAGTACTTC TRBJ2-7 TRBV7-9 . . 16
CASSGTSGGPTDTQYF TGTGCCAGCAGCGGGACTAGCGGGGGGCCCACAGATACGCAGTATTTT TRBJ2-3 TRBV7-9 . TRBD2 16
CARSAWQHRTEAFF TGTGCCAGAAGCGCCTGGCAACACCGCACTGAAGCTTTCTTT TRBJ1-1 TRBV5-3 . . 14
CASSPPPGGYEQYF TGTGCCAGCAGTCCCCCCCCGGGGGGGTACGAGCAGTACTTC TRBJ2-7 TRBV28 once TRBD2 14
CSVDPKSTDTQYF TGCAGCGTTGACCCCAAAAGCACAGATACGCAGTATTTT TRBJ2-3 TRBV29-1 . . 13
CASSVGLAGPTDTQYF TGTGCCAGCAGCGTAGGACTAGCGGGGCCCACAGATACGCAGTATTTT TRBJ2-3 TRBV9 few TRBD2 16
CAWSVGTGSRNTIYF TGTGCCTGGAGTGTTGGGACAGGGTCAAGGAACACCATATATTTT TRBJ1-3 TRBV30 . TRBD1 15